The 26 T cell receptor beta chains listed next were all sequenced from one sample in a study of vaccination effects on CD4 cells after COVID-19. Their target antigens are unknown. ViraFEST expansion of antigen-specific CD4+ T cells with viral peptide pools preceded sequencing. Upon completion of approximately ten days in culture, CD4+ T cells were isolated. Assay used: immunoSEQ multiplex PCR; TCRdb lists only in-frame clones, some missing. The repertoire includes roughly 14,000 clones, around 76% of them detected once, and about 25% sits in the top ten. Sequencing was performed on CD4+ T cells from PBMCs cultured with HCoV-229E spike peptides, taken before COVID-19 vaccination. The receptors were sampled from a human donor who received a COVID-19 vaccine.

The CDR3 is CASSLVPGLDTQYF. As DNA, the CDR3 is TGTGCCAGCAGCTTAGTACCTGGCTTGGATACGCAGTATTTT. The V gene is TRBV7-2, the J gene TRBJ2-3; D not resolved. Germline V gene data show CDR1 as SGHTA and CDR2 as FQGNSA. V lost 1 base, J lost 6 bases, and 11 bases lay in between. This CDR3 comprises 14 residues.

The V and J genes are TRBV12-3 or TRBV12-4 and TRBJ1-2, with 7 bases lining up with TRBD1. The CDR3 spans 13 residues. V shed 6 bases and J 6 bases; nucleotides not matched to a gene: 7. CDR3 sequence: CASRQTGLNGYTF. In nucleotides, the CDR3 is TGTGCCAGCAGGCAGACAGGGCTAAATGGCTACACCTTC.

The genes are TRBV4-1 and TRBJ2-1; 7 nucleotides align to TRBD1. The ends lost 3 bases at V and 0 bases at J; junction bases unmatched: 5. Germline-derived CDR1 and CDR2 are MGHRA and YSYEKL. The length of the CDR3 is 16 residues. The CDR3 nucleotides are TGCGCCAGCAGCCAGATACAGGGGAGCTCCTACAATGAGCAGTTCTTC. It encodes CASSQIQGSSYNEQFF.

V and J are TRBV5-1 and TRBJ2-7, with 11 bases lining up with TRBD1. The CDR3 extends over 16 amino acids. CDR1 is SGHRS and CDR2 is YFSETQ in the germline V gene. J gave up 2 bases and V 4 bases, and 8 bases lay outside the gene matches. DNA for the CDR3: TGCGCCAGCAGCCTGGGGGGGACAGGGGGAGCCTACGAGCAGTACTTC. Its protein is CASSLGGTGGAYEQYF.

There are a few counts of this clone. The chain joins TRBV7-8 to TRBJ1-2, with D unclear. CDR3 length equals 15 residues. V was clipped by 1 base and J by 4 bases, with 13 bases between them. Per germline, CDR1 SGHVS and CDR2 FQNEAQ. This CDR3 reads CASSLVLYGSYGYTF. Written as DNA, the CDR3 is TGTGCCAGCAGCTTAGTCTTATACGGCAGCTATGGCTACACCTTC.

This clone was detected only a few times. The rearrangement uses TRBV28 and TRBJ1-4; weak D call: TRBD1 (5 bases). The length of the CDR3 is 15 residues. Germline CDR1 MDHEN, CDR2 SYDVKM. V gave up 6 bases and J gave up 7 bases, with 18 bases separating them. The CDR3 is CASRRSGTRSEKLFF. The CDR3 nucleotides are TGTGCCAGCAGACGATCCGGGACGCGTAGTGAAAAACTGTTTTTT.

The chain couples TRBV7-8 to TRBJ2-7; TRBD1 aligns across 7 bases. J lost 5 bases, V lost 5 bases, and 15 bases had no gene match. Germline lookup yields CDR1 SGHVS and CDR2 FQNEAQ. The CDR3 consists of 16 residues. The CDR3 region has the DNA TGTGCCAGCAGCCGAGGGGGCAGCGCTCTCCAAAACGAGCAGTACTTC. Translating it yields CASSRGGSALQNEQYF. Full variable domain (remainder filled in from reference TRBV7-8 and TRBJ2-7): GAGVSQSPRYKVAKRGQDVALRCDPISGHVSLFWYQQALGQGPEFLTYFQNEAQLDKSGLPSDRFFAERPEGSVSTLKIQRTQQEDSAVYLCASSRGGSALQNEQYFGPGTRLTVT.

CDR3 DNA: TGTGCCAGCAGGGCCGGATCCTATAATTCACCCCTCCACTTT. Its protein product is CASRAGSYNSPLHF. The chain recombines TRBV25-1 with TRBJ1-6; D remains unclear. The CDR3 consists of 14 residues. V was clipped by 6 bases and J by 1 base, with 7 bases between them. Germline CDR1 is MGHDK and CDR2 is SYGVNS.

The chain has TRBV5-1 and TRBJ2-2; 8 positions agree with TRBD1. The CDR3 has 16 amino acids. Germline V gene sequence: CDR1 SGHRS, CDR2 YFSETQ. V trimming: 0 bases; J trimming: 1 base; junction bases outside the gene matches: 2. The DNA for the CDR3 is TGCGCCAGCAGCTTGGACAGGGGGAAGAACACCGGGGAGCTGTTTTTT. Its protein product is CASSLDRGKNTGELFF. Filled out from reference TRBV5-1 and TRBJ2-2, the complete variable domain reads KAGVTQTPRYLIKTRGQQVTLSCSPISGHRSVSWYQQTPGQGLQFLFEYFSETQRNKGNFPGRFSGRQFSNSRSEMNVSTLELGDSALYLCASSLDRGKNTGELFFGEGSRLTVL.

The rearrangement joins TRBV6-5 to TRBJ1-1, with D unclear. Trimming stripped 5 bases from V and 1 base from J, with 8 bases between. The germline gives CDR1 MNHEY, CDR2 SVGAGI. CDR3 length equals 13 residues. CDR3 residues: CASSKSGNTEAFF. The CDR3 DNA sequence: TGTGCCAGCAGTAAGTCCGGGAACACTGAAGCTTTCTTT.

This clone was counted between two and nine times. This chain uses TRBV5-1 with TRBJ1-1, with 7 nucleotides matching TRBD1. Germline values: CDR1 SGHRS, CDR2 YFSETQ. The trim removed 4 bases at V and 1 base at J, leaving 4 bases unmatched. The CDR3 totals 14 residues. The CDR3 region is CASSPGTANTEAFF. Written as DNA, the CDR3 is TGCGCCAGCAGCCCCGGGACAGCGAACACTGAAGCTTTCTTT.

This clone was seen once. The genes are TRBV7-2 and TRBJ2-1; the D is unclear. Trimming removed 5 bases from V and 2 bases from J, with 10 bases in between. CDR3 size: 14 residues. Per the germline V gene, CDR1 is SGHTA and CDR2 is FQGNSA. CDR3 DNA sequence: TGTGCCAGCAGCAGTATTTCCCCCTACAATGAGCAGTTCTTC. The encoded protein is CASSSISPYNEQFF.

There are a few counts of this clone. V gene TRBV18 combines with J gene TRBJ1-1, with D tentatively TRBD1 (5 bases). Trimming took off 0 bases at V and 5 bases at J, with 13 bases between the two ends. The CDR3 runs 15 residues. Germline V gene data show CDR1 as KGHSH and CDR2 as LQKENI. DNA for the CDR3: TGTGCCAGCTCACCACCTCAGGGACCGGGGACTGAAGCTTTCTTT. This translates into CASSPPQGPGTEAFF.

This chain links TRBV6-1 with TRBJ1-3, with D tentatively TRBD1 (6 bases). Looked up from germline, CDR1 is MNHNS and CDR2 is SASEGT. This CDR3 spans 17 amino acids. Trimming removed 2 bases at V and 0 bases at J, with 14 bases between. The CDR3 spells CASSERDTPYSGNTIYF. CDR3 coding DNA: TGTGCCAGCAGTGAACGGGACACACCATACTCTGGAAACACCATATATTTT.

This chain uses TRBV19 with TRBJ1-2; 9 nucleotides match TRBD1. The CDR3 is 15 amino acids. Germline CDR1 reads LNHDA; CDR2 reads SQIVND (reference sequence). Losses at the gene ends were 8 bases for V and 1 base for J; bases not matched to a gene: 8. CDR3 amino acids: CASVTGTGSNYGYTF. CDR3 bases: TGTGCCAGTGTTACCGGGACAGGGAGTAACTATGGCTACACCTTC.

The chain recombines TRBV19 with TRBJ1-5, with no clear D. Germline CDR1 and CDR2: LNHDA and SQIVND (reference sequence). V was trimmed by 5 bases and J by 6 bases, leaving 14 bases between them. There are 14 residues in the CDR3. The CDR3 DNA sequence: TGTGCCAGTAGTCTCCCCTCGAGGTCTCAGCCCCAGCATTTT. Protein sequence: CASSLPSRSQPQHF.

The chain is built from TRBV4-1 and TRBJ2-5; 11 bases are shared with TRBD1. The CDR3 extends over 15 amino acids. Trimming removed 4 bases from V and 5 bases from J; junction bases left unmatched: 6. Per the germline V gene, CDR1 is MGHRA and CDR2 is YSYEKL. CDR3 coding DNA: TGCGCCAGCAGCCCAAGGGGGACAGGGGGTGAGACCCAGTACTTC. This sequence encodes CASSPRGTGGETQYF.

CDR3 in amino acids: CASSLSQANTDTQYF. CDR3 DNA sequence: TGTGCCAGCAGCTTGTCACAGGCCAACACAGATACGCAGTATTTT. J is TRBJ2-3 and V is TRBV5-4, with a possible D match to TRBD1 (5 bases). Germline V gives CDR1 SGHNT, CDR2 YYREEE (reference sequence). V shed 1 base and J shed 2 bases, with 11 bases lying between them. The CDR3 length is 15 residues.

The chain recombines TRBV27 with TRBJ2-7; 9 nucleotides align to TRBD1. Germline V gene lookup returns CDR1 MNHEY and CDR2 SMNVEV (reference sequence). V lost 7 bases and J lost 2; bases outside the gene matches: 3. The CDR3 consists of 13 residues. The CDR3 nucleotides are TGTGCCAGCAAAAGGACAGGGGCCTACGAGCAGTACTTC. Translation gives CASKRTGAYEQYF.

This clone was counted between two and nine times. V is TRBV5-1 and J is TRBJ1-2, with unresolved D. This CDR3 is 13 amino acids long. Trimming removed 0 bases from V and 8 bases from J, with 11 bases in between. Germline CDR1 SGHRS, CDR2 YFSETQ. The CDR3 nucleotides read TGCGCCAGCAGCTTGGGGGCCGAGAGGGGCTACACCTTC. Encoded protein: CASSLGAERGYTF.

The chain joins TRBV4-2 to TRBJ2-1, with 13 bases matching TRBD2. The trim removed 4 bases at V and 4 bases at J, leaving 10 bases unmatched. The CDR3 is 18 residues long. Germline values: CDR1 LGHNA, CDR2 YNFKEQ. This CDR3 reads CASSRRLAGGQGYNEQFF. CDR3 sequence (DNA): TGTGCCAGCAGCCGACGACTAGCGGGGGGCCAAGGTTACAATGAGCAGTTCTTC.

The V gene is TRBV5-1, the J gene TRBJ2-1; 7 nucleotides match TRBD2. The CDR3 extends over 15 amino acids. The V and J ends lost 4 bases and 4 bases, in that order; junction bases with no gene match: 8. Germline V CDR1 and CDR2: SGHRS, YFSETQ. CDR3 nucleotides: TGCGCCAGCAGCCAGGGAAGCGGGGCGTACAATGAGCAGTTCTTC. Translating gives CASSQGSGAYNEQFF.

The chain couples TRBV25-1 to TRBJ2-5; D not resolved. V was clipped by 3 bases and J by 0 bases, with 20 bases between them. Germline V gives CDR1 MGHDK, CDR2 SYGVNS. The CDR3 length is 18 residues. CDR3: CASSDRLSPQIHQETQYF. CDR3 bases: TGTGCCAGCAGTGATCGGTTATCTCCACAGATACACCAAGAGACCCAGTACTTC.

The rearrangement joins TRBV9 to TRBJ1-1, with 10 bases identical to TRBD1. Germline assignment: CDR1 SGDLS and CDR2 YYNGEE. This CDR3 is 15 amino acids long. Trimming took 3 bases from V and 0 from J; bases not matched to a gene: 2. The chain's CDR3 is CASSGQGAMNTEAFF. The CDR3 bases are TGTGCCAGCAGCGGACAGGGGGCGATGAACACTGAAGCTTTCTTT.

V gene TRBV5-1 combines with J gene TRBJ2-2, with no clear D. The V end was cut by 0 bases, the J end by 2 bases, with 8 bases between. This CDR3 has 15 residues. CDR1 and CDR2 from the germline V gene are SGHRS and YFSETQ. The CDR3 DNA sequence: TGCGCCAGCAGCTTGGACGGCTCAAACACCGGGGAGCTGTTTTTT. This translates into CASSLDGSNTGELFF.

The J gene is TRBJ1-2, the V gene TRBV4-3, with 7 bases aligning to TRBD1. The CDR3 loop spans 13 amino acids. Germline lookup yields CDR1 LGHNA and CDR2 YSLEER. Losses at the gene ends were 0 bases for V and 9 bases for J; bases not matched to a gene: 4. As DNA, the CDR3 is TGCGCCAGCAGCCAAGATGAGGGGGCGAGCTACACCTTC. Residues: CASSQDEGASYTF.